This T cell receptor beta chain stems from a study of blood T cell repertoires in COVID-19. Across the whole study: PBMCs, B-cell-depleted T cells, or T cells provided the cDNA or gDNA that made up the material.

The CDR3 is made up of 17 amino acids. In the original processing: Nucleated cell number was recorded as an estimate derived from reference gene primer amplification. The repertoire was sequenced with immunoSEQ multiplex PCR; TCRdb's copy has only in-frame clones and lacks some. V, J and clone size are taken as reported in that table, and D and trimming were inferred from the DNA itself. In the table there are about 110,000 clones, more than 75% of which are singletons. The rearrangement joins TRBV21-1 to TRBJ2-7; TRBD2 is taken as the D call from the table, unchecked against the DNA. TRBV21-1 is recorded as a pseudogene. The sequenced material came from peripheral blood. This TCR came from a man aged 65 to 85 with acute or convalescent COVID-19. The CDR3 nucleotides are TGTGCCAGCAGCTTCCGGAAGAGCGGGAGGAATACCCACGAGCAGTACTTC. Its protein product is CASSFRKSGRNTHEQYF.